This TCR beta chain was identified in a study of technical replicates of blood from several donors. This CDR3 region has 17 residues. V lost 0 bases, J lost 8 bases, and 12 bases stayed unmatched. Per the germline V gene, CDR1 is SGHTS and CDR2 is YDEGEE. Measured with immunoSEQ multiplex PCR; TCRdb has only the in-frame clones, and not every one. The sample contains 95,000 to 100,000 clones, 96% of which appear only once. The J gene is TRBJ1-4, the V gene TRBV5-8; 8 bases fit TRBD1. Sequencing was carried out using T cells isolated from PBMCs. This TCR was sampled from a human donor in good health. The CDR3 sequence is CASSLAGGDRLGEKLFF. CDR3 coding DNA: TGTGCCAGCAGCTTGGCTGGAGGGGACAGGCTCGGGGAAAAACTGTTTTTT.